This T cell receptor (beta chain) was documented in a study of T cells in Graves' hyperthyroidism and ophthalmopathy. Study summary: Blood from the periphery was taken at initial diagnosis, before any treatment.

This clonotype was seen a few times. Antigen unknown. TCR beta CDR3 regions were amplified from RNA. Initially, a first-round RT-PCR of the TCR CDR3 employed the HTBI primer set. TCRdb reprocessed the multiplex PCR reads with MiXCR, giving one entry per CDR3 protein. In the table there are around 610,000 distinct CDR3 sequences, roughly 14% of which are singletons. J lost 0 bases, V lost 0 bases, and 7 bases had no gene match. The germline V gene encodes CDR1 SGHRS and CDR2 YFSETQ. The CDR3 length is 17 residues. Broader study findings: Ophthalmopathy was predicted by the model a median of approximately 6.6 months ahead of onset. Most thyroid clonotypes expanded above 0.001 appeared in blood too.

PBMCs were collected from a roughly 10 ml volume of fresh peripheral blood. The chain is built from TRBV5-1 and TRBJ1-1, with TRBD1 identical over 8 bases. This TCR derives from a woman between 40 and 55 years old with Graves' ophthalmopathy. Source material: blood. CDR3 in amino acids: CASSLGTGKGMNTEAFF. CDR3 DNA: TGCGCCAGCAGCTTGGGGACAGGGAAGGGGATGAACACTGAAGCTTTCTTT.